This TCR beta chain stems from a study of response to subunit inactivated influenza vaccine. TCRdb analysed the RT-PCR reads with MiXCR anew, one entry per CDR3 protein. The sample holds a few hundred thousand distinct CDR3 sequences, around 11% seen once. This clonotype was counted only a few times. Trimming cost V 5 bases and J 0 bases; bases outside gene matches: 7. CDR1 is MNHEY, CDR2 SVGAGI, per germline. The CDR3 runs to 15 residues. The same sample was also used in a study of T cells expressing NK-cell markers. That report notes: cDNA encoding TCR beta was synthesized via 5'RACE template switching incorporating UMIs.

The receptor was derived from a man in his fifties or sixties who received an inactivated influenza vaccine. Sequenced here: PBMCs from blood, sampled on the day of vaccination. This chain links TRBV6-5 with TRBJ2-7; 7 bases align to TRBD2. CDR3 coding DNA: TGTGCCAGCAGTAACAACGGGGGGAGCTCCTACGAGCAGTACTTC. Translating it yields CASSNNGGSSYEQYF.